This entry is about one T cell receptor beta chain. This sample was taken from a study of CD8+ T cells in alopecia areata. J gave up 7 bases and V 4 bases, and 3 bases lay outside the gene matches. The germline CDR1 and CDR2 sequences are SGHTA and FQGNSA. This CDR3 comprises 14 residues. RNA was isolated and reverse transcribed to cDNA, the sequencing template. TCRdb keeps only in-frame clones here, not all; method: immunoSEQ multiplex PCR. This sample has about 140,000 clones; approximately 50% occur once, and the top ten carry over 0.75%. The source material was CD4+ T cells sorted from blood, sampled at week 0. The sequence derives from a human donor with alopecia areata. This chain uses TRBV7-2 with TRBJ1-4; 10 bases are a match to TRBD1. This chain's CDR3 is CASSYRTGGEKLFF. The CDR3 nucleotides read TGTGCCAGCAGCTACCGGACAGGGGGTGAAAAACTGTTTTTT.